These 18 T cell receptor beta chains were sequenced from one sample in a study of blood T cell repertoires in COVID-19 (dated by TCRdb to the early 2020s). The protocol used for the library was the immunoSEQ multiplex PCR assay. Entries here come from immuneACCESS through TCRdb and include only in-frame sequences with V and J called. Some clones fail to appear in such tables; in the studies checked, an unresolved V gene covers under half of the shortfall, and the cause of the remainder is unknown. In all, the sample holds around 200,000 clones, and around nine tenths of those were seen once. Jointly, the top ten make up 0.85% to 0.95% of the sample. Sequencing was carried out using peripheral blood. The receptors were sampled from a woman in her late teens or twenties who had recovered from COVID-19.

The CDR3 sequence is CASSPGSRADTQYF. CDR3 sequence (DNA): TGCGCCAGCAGCCCGGGGAGTAGGGCAGATACGCAGTATTTT. The chain employs TRBV4-1 and TRBJ2-3; D is possibly TRBD2 (5 bases). This CDR3 contains 14 residues. CDR1 MGHRA and CDR2 YSYEKL come from the germline V gene. Trimming shortened V by 4 bases and J by 4 bases, and 12 bases separated the two germline ends.

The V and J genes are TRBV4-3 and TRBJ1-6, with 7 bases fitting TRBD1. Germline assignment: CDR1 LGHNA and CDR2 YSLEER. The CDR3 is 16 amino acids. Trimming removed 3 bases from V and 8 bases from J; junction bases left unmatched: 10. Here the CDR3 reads CASSQITGDGDSPLHF. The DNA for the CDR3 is TGCGCCAGCAGCCAGATCACAGGGGATGGGGATTCACCCCTCCACTTT.

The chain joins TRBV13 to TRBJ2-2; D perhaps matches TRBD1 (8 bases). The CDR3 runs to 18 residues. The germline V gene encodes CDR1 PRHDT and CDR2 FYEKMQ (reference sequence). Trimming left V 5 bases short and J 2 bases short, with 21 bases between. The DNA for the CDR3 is TGTGCCAGCAGCCCGAGGACTAGGACAGGGCCAAACACCGGGGAGCTGTTTTTT. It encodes CASSPRTRTGPNTGELFF.

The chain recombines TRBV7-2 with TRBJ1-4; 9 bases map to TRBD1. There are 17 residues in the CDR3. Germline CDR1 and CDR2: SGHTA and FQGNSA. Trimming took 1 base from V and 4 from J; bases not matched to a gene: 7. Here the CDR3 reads CASSLGTGVSVNEKLFF. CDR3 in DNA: TGTGCCAGCAGCTTAGGGACAGGGGTTTCGGTTAATGAAAAACTGTTTTTT.

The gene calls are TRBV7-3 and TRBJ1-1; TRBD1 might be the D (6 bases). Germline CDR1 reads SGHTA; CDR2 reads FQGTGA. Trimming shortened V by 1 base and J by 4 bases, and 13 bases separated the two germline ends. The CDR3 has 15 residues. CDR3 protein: CASSLKGGGGTEAFF. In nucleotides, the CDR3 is TGTGCCAGCAGCTTAAAAGGCGGGGGCGGCACTGAAGCTTTCTTT.

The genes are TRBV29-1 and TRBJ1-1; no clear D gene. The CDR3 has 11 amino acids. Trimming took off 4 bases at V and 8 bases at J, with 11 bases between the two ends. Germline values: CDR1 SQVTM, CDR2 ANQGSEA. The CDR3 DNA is TGCAGCGTTGTGTTAGTCACGGAAGCTTTCTTT. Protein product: CSVVLVTEAFF.

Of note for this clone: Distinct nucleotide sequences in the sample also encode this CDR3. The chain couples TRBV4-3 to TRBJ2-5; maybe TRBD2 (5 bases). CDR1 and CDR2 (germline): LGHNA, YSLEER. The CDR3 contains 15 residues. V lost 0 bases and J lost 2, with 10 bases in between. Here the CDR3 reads CASSQDYRGQETQYF. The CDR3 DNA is TGCGCCAGCAGCCAAGATTATCGGGGACAAGAGACCCAGTACTTC.

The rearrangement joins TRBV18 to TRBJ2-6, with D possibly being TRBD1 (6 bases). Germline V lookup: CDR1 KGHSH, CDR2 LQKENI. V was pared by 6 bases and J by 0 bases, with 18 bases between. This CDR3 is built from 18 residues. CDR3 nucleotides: TGTGCCAGCTCGCCCAAGGGGGAGCTGTACTCTGGGGCCAACGTCCTGACTTTC. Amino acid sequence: CASSPKGELYSGANVLTF.

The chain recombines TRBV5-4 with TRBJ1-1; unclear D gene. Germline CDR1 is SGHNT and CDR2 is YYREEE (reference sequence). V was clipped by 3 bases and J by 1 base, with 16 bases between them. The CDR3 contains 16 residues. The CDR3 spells CASSSPSWRGNTEAFF. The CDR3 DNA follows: TGTGCCAGCAGCTCGCCTTCATGGCGGGGGAACACTGAAGCTTTCTTT.

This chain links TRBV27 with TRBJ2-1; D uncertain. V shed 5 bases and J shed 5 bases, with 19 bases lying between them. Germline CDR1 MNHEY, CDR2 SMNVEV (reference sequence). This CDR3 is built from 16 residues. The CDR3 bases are TGTGCCAGCAGTCCCATCCCTCGGGTGAAGGACAATGAGCAGTTCTTC. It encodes CASSPIPRVKDNEQFF.

The chain's CDR3 is CASSYSISGTSSYEQYV. In DNA form, the CDR3 reads TGTGCCAGCAGTTACTCGATCTCCGGGACTAGCAGCTACGAGCAGTACGTC. The J gene is TRBJ2-7, the V gene TRBV6-2 or TRBV6-3; 9 nucleotides line up with TRBD2. The V segment lost 0 bases and the J segment 3 bases; nucleotides outside the gene matches: 9. This CDR3 has 17 amino acids. The germline V gene has CDR1 MNHEY and CDR2 SVGEGT.

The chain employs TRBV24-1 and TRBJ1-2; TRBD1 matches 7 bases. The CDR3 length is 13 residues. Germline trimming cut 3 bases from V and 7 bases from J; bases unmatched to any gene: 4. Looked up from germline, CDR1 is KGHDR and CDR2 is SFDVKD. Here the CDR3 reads CATSDRGGGGYTF. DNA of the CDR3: TGTGCCACCAGTGATAGAGGGGGCGGTGGCTACACCTTC.

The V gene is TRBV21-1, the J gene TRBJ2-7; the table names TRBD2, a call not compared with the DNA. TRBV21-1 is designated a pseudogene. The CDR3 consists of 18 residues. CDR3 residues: CASSKVGLAGSSSYEQYV. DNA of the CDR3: TGTGCCAGCAGCAAAGTAGGACTAGCGGGTAGCAGCTCCTACGAGCAGTACGTC.

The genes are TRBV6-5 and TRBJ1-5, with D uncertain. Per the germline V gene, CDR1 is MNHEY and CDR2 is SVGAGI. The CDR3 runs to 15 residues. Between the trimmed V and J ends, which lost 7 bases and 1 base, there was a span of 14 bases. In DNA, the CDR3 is TGTGCCAGCAAGATTACGCCACAGAGCAATCAGCCCCAGCATTTT. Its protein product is CASKITPQSNQPQHF.

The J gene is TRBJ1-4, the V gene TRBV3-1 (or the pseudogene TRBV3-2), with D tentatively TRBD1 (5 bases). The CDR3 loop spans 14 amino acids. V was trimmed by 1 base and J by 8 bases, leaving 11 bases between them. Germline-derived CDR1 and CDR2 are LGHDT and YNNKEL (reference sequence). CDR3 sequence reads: CASSQGSKGEKLFF. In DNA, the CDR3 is TGTGCCAGCAGCCAAGGGAGCAAGGGGGAAAAACTGTTTTTT.

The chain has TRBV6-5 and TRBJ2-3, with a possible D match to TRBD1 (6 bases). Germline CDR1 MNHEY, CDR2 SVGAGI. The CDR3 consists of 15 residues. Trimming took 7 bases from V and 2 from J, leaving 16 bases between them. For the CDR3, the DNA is TGTGCCAGCACCGATGGGGGCCCTAACACAGATACGCAGTATTTT. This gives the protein CASTDGGPNTDTQYF.

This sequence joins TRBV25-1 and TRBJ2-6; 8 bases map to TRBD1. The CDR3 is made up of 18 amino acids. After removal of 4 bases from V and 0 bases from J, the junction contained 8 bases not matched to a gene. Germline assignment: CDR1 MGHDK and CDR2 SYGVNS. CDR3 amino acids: CASSASTGAVSGANVLTF. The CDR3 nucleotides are TGTGCCAGCAGTGCCTCGACAGGGGCCGTCTCTGGGGCCAACGTCCTGACTTTC.

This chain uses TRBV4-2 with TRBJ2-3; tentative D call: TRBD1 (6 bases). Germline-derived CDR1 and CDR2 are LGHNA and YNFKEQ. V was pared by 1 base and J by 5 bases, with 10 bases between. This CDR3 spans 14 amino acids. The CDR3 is CASSQAGELDTQYF. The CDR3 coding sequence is TGTGCCAGCAGCCAAGCAGGGGAGTTAGATACGCAGTATTTT.